Below, 12 T cell receptor beta chains from the same sample are listed, as sequenced in a study of T cell responses to AZD1222 COVID-19 vaccine. Data came from immunoSEQ multiplex PCR; TCRdb stores just in-frame clones and leaves some out. The table has over 100,000 clones, approximately 86% seen once. The sequences come from peripheral blood, collected on day 0 of MenACWY control vaccination. The receptors stem from an adult in good health.

This chain uses TRBV6-4 with TRBJ2-3; D unclear. Between the trimmed V and J ends, which lost 0 bases and 4 bases, there was a span of 11 bases. CDR1 is MRHNA and CDR2 is SNTAGT in the germline V gene. This CDR3 comprises 15 residues. In nucleotides, the CDR3 is TGTGCCAGCAGTGACTCATCCTTAGAGGCAGATACGCAGTATTTT. It yields the protein CASSDSSLEADTQYF.

CDR3 loop: CASSFGGGGSIEKLFF. The CDR3 DNA reads TGTGCCAGCAGCTTTGGCGGGGGAGGGAGTATAGAAAAACTGTTTTTT. The chain uses TRBV7-6 and TRBJ1-4; D might be TRBD1 (5 bases). Germline CDR1 reads SGHVS; CDR2 reads FNYEAQ. This CDR3 contains 16 residues. Between the trimmed V and J ends, which lost 3 bases and 8 bases, there was a span of 19 bases.

The rearrangement links TRBV27 to TRBJ2-7; TRBD1 aligns across 9 bases. From germline, CDR1 is MNHEY and CDR2 SMNVEV (reference sequence). The CDR3 is 14 amino acids. V lost 5 bases to trimming and J lost 6 bases; unmatched junction nucleotides: 8. This CDR3 reads CASSVIQGAIEQYF. CDR3 DNA: TGTGCCAGCAGTGTGATACAGGGGGCAATCGAGCAGTACTTC.

The chain recombines TRBV27 with TRBJ1-6; D unresolved. CDR3 length: 20 amino acids. In germline, CDR1 is MNHEY, CDR2 SMNVEV (reference sequence). Trimming left V 1 base short and J 0 bases short, with 19 bases between. The CDR3 sequence: CASSLFTPRGRSSYNSPLHF. In DNA form, the CDR3 reads TGTGCCAGCAGTTTATTTACCCCCCGAGGGAGGAGCTCCTATAATTCACCCCTCCACTTT.

The rearrangement joins TRBV7-9 to TRBJ1-6; no definite D call. The CDR3 length is 14 residues. The V and J ends lost 5 bases and 9 bases respectively, with 14 bases between them. The V gene's germline CDR1 is SEHNR and CDR2 FQNEAQ (reference sequence). The CDR3 bases are TGTGCCAGCAGCCGCAAGGCTCCTCCTTCACCCCTCCACTTT. Translation gives CASSRKAPPSPLHF.

The chain employs TRBV28 and TRBJ1-5, with 7 bases that match TRBD1. Germline V lookup: CDR1 MDHEN, CDR2 SYDVKM. The trim removed 5 bases at V and 6 bases at J, leaving 10 bases unmatched. The CDR3 runs to 15 residues. This chain's CDR3 is CASSDRQGLVQPQHF. CDR3 coding DNA: TGTGCCAGCAGTGATAGACAGGGCCTCGTTCAGCCCCAGCATTTT. Full variable domain (rest looked up from reference TRBV28 and TRBJ1-5): DVKVTQSSRYLVKRTGEKVFLECVQDMDHENMFWYRQDPGLGLRLIYFSYDVKMKEKGDIPEGYSVSREKKERFSLILESASTNQTSMYLCASSDRQGLVQPQHFGDGTRLSIL.

The chain carries TRBV7-8 and TRBJ2-7, with D perhaps matching TRBD1 or TRBD2 (5 bases each). This CDR3 has 14 amino acids. Germline values: CDR1 SGHVS, CDR2 FQNEAQ. Trimming took off 3 bases at V and 7 bases at J, with 16 bases between the two ends. CDR3 loop: CASSFGTPGMEQYF. Here the CDR3 DNA reads TGTGCCAGCAGCTTCGGGACCCCCGGAATGGAGCAGTACTTC. Combining the CDR3 with reference TRBV7-8 and TRBJ2-7 gives the whole variable domain GAGVSQSPRYKVAKRGQDVALRCDPISGHVSLFWYQQALGQGPEFLTYFQNEAQLDKSGLPSDRFFAERPEGSVSTLKIQRTQQEDSAVYLCASSFGTPGMEQYFGPGTRLTVT.

Remarks on this clone: At one end the junction does not follow the germline gene, possibly because of a read error. This rearrangement joins TRBV9 to TRBJ2-7; a possible D gene is TRBD2 (5 bases). CDR1 SGDLS and CDR2 YYNGEE come from the germline V gene. CDR3 length equals 11 residues. The CDR3 protein is CASSVEEARHF. DNA for the CDR3: TGTGCCAGCAGCGTAGAGGAGGCGAGGCACTTC.

The chain uses TRBV6-1 and TRBJ1-4, with D possibly being TRBD1 (6 bases). This CDR3 has 15 residues. The ends were cut back, 1 base at V and 8 bases at J, with 14 bases in the middle. The germline V gene has CDR1 MNHNS and CDR2 SASEGT. DNA of the CDR3: TGTGCCAGCAGTGAAGGAGGGGGTTTAGCAGAAAAACTGTTTTTT. Translating gives CASSEGGGLAEKLFF.

V gene TRBV7-9 combines with J gene TRBJ1-1; D gene unclear. Deletions cut 7 bases from V and 6 bases from J, with 18 bases between. CDR3 length equals 14 residues. Germline V gene data show CDR1 as SEHNR and CDR2 as FQNEAQ (reference sequence). The CDR3 DNA follows: TGTGCCAGCAACGACTACCGGAGGGATTCTGAAGCTTTCTTT. As protein: CASNDYRRDSEAFF.

The chain has TRBV28 and TRBJ1-5, with TRBD1 identical over 10 bases. This CDR3 is 17 amino acids long. V was pared by 1 base and J by 7 bases, with 10 bases of the junction left unmatched. Germline V lookup: CDR1 MDHEN, CDR2 SYDVKM. The CDR3 reads CASSLSGTGAMVQPQHF. The CDR3 DNA follows: TGTGCCAGCAGTTTATCTGGGACAGGGGCCATGGTCCAGCCCCAGCATTTT.

The chain combines TRBV7-9 with TRBJ2-3; 11 bases are a match to TRBD2. V was clipped by 5 bases and J by 5 bases; unmatched bases: 15. The CDR3 is 18 amino acids. Germline CDR1 is SEHNR and CDR2 is FQNEAQ (reference sequence). The CDR3 loop is CASSPQNRGSGGGDTQYF. CDR3 bases: TGTGCCAGCAGCCCCCAAAATCGGGGTAGCGGGGGGGGAGATACGCAGTATTTT.